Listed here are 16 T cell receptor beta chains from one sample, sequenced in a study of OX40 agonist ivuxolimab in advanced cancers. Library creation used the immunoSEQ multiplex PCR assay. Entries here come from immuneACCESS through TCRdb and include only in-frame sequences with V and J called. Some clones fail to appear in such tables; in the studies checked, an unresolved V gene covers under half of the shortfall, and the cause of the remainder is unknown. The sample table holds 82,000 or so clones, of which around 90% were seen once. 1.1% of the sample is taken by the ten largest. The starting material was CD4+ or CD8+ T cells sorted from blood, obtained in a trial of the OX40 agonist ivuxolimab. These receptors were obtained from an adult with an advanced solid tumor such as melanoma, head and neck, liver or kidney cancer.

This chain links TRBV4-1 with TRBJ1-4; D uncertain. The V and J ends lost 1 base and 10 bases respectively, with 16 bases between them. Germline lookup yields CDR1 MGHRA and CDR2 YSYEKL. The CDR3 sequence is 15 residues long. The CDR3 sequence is CASSQGGPGRGKLFF. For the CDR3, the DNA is TGCGCCAGCAGCCAAGGGGGTCCGGGTCGGGGAAAACTGTTTTTT.

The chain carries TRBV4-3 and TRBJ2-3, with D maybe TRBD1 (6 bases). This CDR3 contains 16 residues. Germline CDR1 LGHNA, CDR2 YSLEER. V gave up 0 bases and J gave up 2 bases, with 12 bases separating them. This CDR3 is CASSQELGQYTDTQYF. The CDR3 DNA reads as TGCGCCAGCAGCCAAGAATTAGGACAGTACACAGATACGCAGTATTTT.

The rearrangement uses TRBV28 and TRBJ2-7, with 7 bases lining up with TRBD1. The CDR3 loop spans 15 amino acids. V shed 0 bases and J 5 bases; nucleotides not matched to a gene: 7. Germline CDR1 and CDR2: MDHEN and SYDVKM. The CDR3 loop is CASSLWETGQNEQYF. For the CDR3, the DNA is TGTGCCAGCAGTTTATGGGAGACAGGGCAAAACGAGCAGTACTTC.

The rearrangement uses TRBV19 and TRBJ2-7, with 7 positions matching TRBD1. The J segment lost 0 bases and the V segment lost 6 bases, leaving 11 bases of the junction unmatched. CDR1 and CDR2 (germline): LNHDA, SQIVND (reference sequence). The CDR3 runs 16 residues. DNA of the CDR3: TGTGCCAGTAGCGCCCTCAAGGGACAGAGCTCCTACGAGCAGTACTTC. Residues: CASSALKGQSSYEQYF.

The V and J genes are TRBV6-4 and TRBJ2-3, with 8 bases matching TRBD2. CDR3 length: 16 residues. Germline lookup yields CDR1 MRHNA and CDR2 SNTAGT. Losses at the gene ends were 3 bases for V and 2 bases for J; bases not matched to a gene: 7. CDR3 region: CASSEGAGGYTDTQYF. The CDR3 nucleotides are TGTGCCAGCAGTGAAGGGGCGGGGGGCTACACAGATACGCAGTATTTT.

CDR3 region: CASSLAPSVHLETQYF. CDR3 nucleotides: TGTGCCAGCAGCTTAGCGCCTAGCGTTCACCTTGAGACCCAGTACTTC. This chain uses TRBV7-2 with TRBJ2-5; maybe TRBD2 (6 bases). The CDR3 is 16 residues long. Trimming removed 0 bases at V and 5 bases at J, with 16 bases between. CDR1 is SGHTA and CDR2 is FQGNSA in the germline V gene.

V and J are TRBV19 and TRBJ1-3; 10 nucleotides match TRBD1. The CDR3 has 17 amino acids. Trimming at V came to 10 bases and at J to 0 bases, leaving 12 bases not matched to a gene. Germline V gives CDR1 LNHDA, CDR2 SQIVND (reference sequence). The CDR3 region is CATRTGTGANSGNTIYF. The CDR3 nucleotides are TGTGCCACCAGAACCGGGACAGGGGCCAACTCTGGAAACACCATATATTTT. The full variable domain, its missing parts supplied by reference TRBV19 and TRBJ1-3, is DGGITQSPKYLFRKEGQNVTLSCEQNLNHDAMYWYRQDPGQGLRLIYYSQIVNDFQKGDIAEGYSVSREKKESFPLTVTSAQKNPTAFYLCATRTGTGANSGNTIYFGEGSWLTVV.

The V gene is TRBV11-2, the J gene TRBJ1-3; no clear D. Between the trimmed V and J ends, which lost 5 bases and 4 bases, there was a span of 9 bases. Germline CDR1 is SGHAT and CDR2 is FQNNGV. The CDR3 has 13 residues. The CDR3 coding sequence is TGTGCCAGCAGCCCCCTCACCGGAAACACCATATATTTT. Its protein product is CASSPLTGNTIYF.

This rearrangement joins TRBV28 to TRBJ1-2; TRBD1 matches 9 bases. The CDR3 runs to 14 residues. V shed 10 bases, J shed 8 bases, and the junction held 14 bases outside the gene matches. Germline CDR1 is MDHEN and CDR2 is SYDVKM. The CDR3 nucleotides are TGTGCCACCGGGACAGGGAATTTAATGATCGGCTACACCTTC. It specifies CATGTGNLMIGYTF.

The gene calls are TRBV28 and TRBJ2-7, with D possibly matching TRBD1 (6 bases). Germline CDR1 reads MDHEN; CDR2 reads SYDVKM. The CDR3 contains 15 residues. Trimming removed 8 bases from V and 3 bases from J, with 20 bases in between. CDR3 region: CASVRVGHKIYEQYF. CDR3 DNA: TGTGCCAGCGTACGAGTGGGACATAAAATCTACGAGCAGTACTTC. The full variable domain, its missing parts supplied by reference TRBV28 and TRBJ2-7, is DVKVTQSSRYLVKRTGEKVFLECVQDMDHENMFWYRQDPGLGLRLIYFSYDVKMKEKGDIPEGYSVSREKKERFSLILESASTNQTSMYLCASVRVGHKIYEQYFGPGTRLTVT.

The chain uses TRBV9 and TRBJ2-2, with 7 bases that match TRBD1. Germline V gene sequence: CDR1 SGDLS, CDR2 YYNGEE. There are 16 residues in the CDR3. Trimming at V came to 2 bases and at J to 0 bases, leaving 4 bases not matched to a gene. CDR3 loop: CASSVWDRANTGELFF. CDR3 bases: TGTGCCAGCAGCGTGTGGGACAGAGCGAACACCGGGGAGCTGTTTTTT.

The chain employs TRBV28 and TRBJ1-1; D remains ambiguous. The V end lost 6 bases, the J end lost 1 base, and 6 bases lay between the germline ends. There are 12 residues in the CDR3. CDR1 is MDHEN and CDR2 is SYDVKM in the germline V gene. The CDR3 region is CASRGPNTEAFF. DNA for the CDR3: TGTGCCAGCAGGGGTCCGAACACTGAAGCTTTCTTT.

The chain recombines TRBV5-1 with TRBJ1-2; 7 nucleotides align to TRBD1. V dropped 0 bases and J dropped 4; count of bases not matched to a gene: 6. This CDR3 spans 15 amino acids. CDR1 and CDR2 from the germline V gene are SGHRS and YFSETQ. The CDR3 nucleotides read TGCGCCAGCAGCTTGGAGGGGCAGGGGGGCTATGGCTACACCTTC. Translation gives CASSLEGQGGYGYTF.

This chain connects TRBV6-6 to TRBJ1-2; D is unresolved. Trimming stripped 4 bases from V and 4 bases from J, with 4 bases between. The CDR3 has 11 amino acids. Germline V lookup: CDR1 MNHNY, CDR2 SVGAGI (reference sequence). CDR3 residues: CASSSGYGYTF. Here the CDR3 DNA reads TGTGCCAGCAGTTCCGGCTATGGCTACACCTTC.

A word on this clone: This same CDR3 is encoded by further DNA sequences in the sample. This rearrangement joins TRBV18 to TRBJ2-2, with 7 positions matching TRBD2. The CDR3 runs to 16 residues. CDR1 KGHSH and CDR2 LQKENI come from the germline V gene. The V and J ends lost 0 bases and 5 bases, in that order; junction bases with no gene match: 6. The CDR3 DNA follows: TGTGCCAGCTCACCACCCAACGGGAGGAGTACCGGGGAGCTGTTTTTT. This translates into CASSPPNGRSTGELFF. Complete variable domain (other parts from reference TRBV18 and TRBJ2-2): NAGVMQNPRHLVRRRGQEARLRCSPMKGHSHVYWYRQLPEEGLKFMVYLQKENIIDESGMPKERFSAEFPKEGPSILRIQQVVRGDSAAYFCASSPPNGRSTGELFFGEGSRLTVL.

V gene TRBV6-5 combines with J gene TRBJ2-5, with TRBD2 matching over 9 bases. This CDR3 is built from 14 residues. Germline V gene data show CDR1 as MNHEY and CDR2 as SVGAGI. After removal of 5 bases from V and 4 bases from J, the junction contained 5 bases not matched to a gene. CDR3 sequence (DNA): TGTGCCAGCAGTGGTAGCGGGAGCGCAGAGACCCAGTACTTC. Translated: CASSGSGSAETQYF.